These 14 T cell receptor beta chains were all obtained from the same sample, sequenced in a study of human T cells and chemical hapten exposure. TCRdb re-analysed the RACE reads in MiXCR, keeping a single row per CDR3 protein. Of around 250,000 distinct CDR3 sequences listed, more than 6.5% are singletons. Noted time point: pre-sensitization, week 0. This sample's treatment: therapeutic diphenylcyclopropenone sensitization with weekly scalp DPC. Sequenced material: whole blood, taken in connection with sensitization to the hapten diphenylcyclopropenone (DPC). Receptors originate from a woman in her forties with alopecia areata. Some clones in this sample may be carry-over from other donors' samples.

The V call is TRBV2, the J call TRBJ2-5; 8 bases line up with TRBD1. From germline, CDR1 is SNHLY and CDR2 FYNNEI. The ends lost 7 bases at V and 2 bases at J; junction bases unmatched: 3. This CDR3 is 13 amino acids long. The CDR3: CASTGQGQETQYF. DNA of the CDR3: TGTGCCAGCACCGGACAGGGACAAGAGACCCAGTACTTC.

This clonotype was picked up a small number of times. V and J are TRBV5-1 and TRBJ1-1; D is unclear. CDR1 is SGHRS, CDR2 YFSETQ, per germline. The CDR3 has 15 amino acids. V was clipped by 1 base and J by 4 bases, with 14 bases between them. DNA for the CDR3: TGCGCCAGCAGCTTGACCAGTCCGAGGAGCACTGAAGCTTTCTTT. Translation gives CASSLTSPRSTEAFF.

The chain recombines TRBV29-1 with TRBJ2-3, with 13 bases lining up with TRBD2. This CDR3 region has 14 residues. V shed 8 bases, J shed 3 bases, and the junction held 5 bases outside the gene matches. Germline loops: CDR1 SQVTM, CDR2 ANQGSEA. This chain's CDR3 is CSTRTSGRTDTQYF. The CDR3 bases are TGCAGCACTAGGACTAGCGGGAGAACAGATACGCAGTATTTT.

This clonotype was picked up many times. This chain joins TRBV5-1 and TRBJ1-1; a weak D match, TRBD1 (6 bases). The CDR3 spans 14 residues. From germline, CDR1 is SGHRS and CDR2 YFSETQ. Trimming took 5 bases from V and 1 from J, leaving 12 bases between them. In DNA form, the CDR3 reads TGCGCCAGCAGTCCCGGGACACCGAACACTGAAGCTTTCTTT. Residues: CASSPGTPNTEAFF.

This clonotype appeared a few times. The V call is TRBV10-3, the J call TRBJ2-7, with 7 bases aligning to TRBD1. Germline V lookup: CDR1 ENHRY, CDR2 SYGVKD. With V trimmed by 10 bases and J by 3 bases, 9 bases remained unmatched. CDR3 size: 13 residues. CDR3 sequence: CANGRGQNYEQYF. The DNA for the CDR3 is TGTGCCAATGGCCGGGGACAGAACTACGAGCAGTACTTC.

This clonotype was detected only a few times. The V and J genes are TRBV28 and TRBJ2-7; 11 nucleotides agree with TRBD1. Germline V gene sequence: CDR1 MDHEN, CDR2 SYDVKM. Trimming took 1 base from V and 2 from J; bases not matched to a gene: 4. This CDR3 region has 16 residues. The CDR3 DNA is TGTGCCAGCAGTTTATTTCGGACAGGGGGCCCCTACGAGCAGTACTTC. Translation: CASSLFRTGGPYEQYF.

This clonotype was detected many times. The chain is built from TRBV6-2 or TRBV6-3 and TRBJ1-5; the D is unclear. The CDR3 length is 14 residues. V shed 4 bases and J shed 0 bases, with 7 bases lying between them. Germline V gene data show CDR1 as MNHEY and CDR2 as SVGEGT. CDR3 in DNA: TGTGCCAGCAGTTCCTCTAATAGCAATCAGCCCCAGCATTTT. This encodes CASSSSNSNQPQHF.

The chain employs TRBV7-2 and TRBJ2-3; the D is unclear. The germline CDR1 and CDR2 sequences are SGHTA and FQGNSA. Trimming stripped 6 bases from V and 2 bases from J, with 12 bases between. This CDR3 has 14 amino acids. The CDR3 sequence is CASRSTANTDTQYF. DNA for the CDR3: TGTGCCAGCAGATCTACAGCAAACACAGATACGCAGTATTTT.

CDR3 DNA: TGTGCCAGCAGCGTGGATTCAAGGACGGTCAACTATGGCTACACCTTC. Translation gives CASSVDSRTVNYGYTF. The chain joins TRBV11-1 to TRBJ1-2, with no clear D. This CDR3 spans 16 amino acids. V dropped 5 bases and J dropped 2 bases, with 18 bases sitting between them. From germline, CDR1 is SGHAT and CDR2 FQDESV (reference sequence).

This clonotype was picked up a small number of times. V and J are TRBV16 and TRBJ2-7, with TRBD2 matching over 13 bases. Germline values: CDR1 KGHSY, CDR2 FQNENV. CDR3 length: 17 amino acids. J gave up 4 bases and V 4 bases, and 10 bases lay outside the gene matches. CDR3 region: CASSRELAGGRNYEQYF. As DNA, the CDR3 is TGTGCCAGCAGCCGGGAACTAGCGGGAGGGCGTAATTACGAGCAGTACTTC.

The V and J genes are TRBV20-1 and TRBJ2-1; D remains unclear. Trimming cost V 2 bases and J 6 bases, with 14 bases left between them. From germline, CDR1 is DFQATT and CDR2 SNEGSKA (reference sequence). The CDR3 is 14 residues long. The CDR3 protein is CSARTALGPNEQFF. The CDR3 DNA is TGCAGTGCTAGAACTGCTCTAGGTCCCAATGAGCAGTTCTTC.

This clonotype has more than one count but fewer than ten. V is TRBV5-1 and J is TRBJ2-3; 9 nucleotides align to TRBD2. CDR3 length equals 16 residues. Germline CDR1 is SGHRS and CDR2 is YFSETQ. V lost 5 bases, J lost 5 bases, and 12 bases stayed unmatched. CDR3 residues: CASSIGGRAWGDTQYF. The CDR3 DNA reads as TGCGCCAGCAGTATTGGCGGGAGGGCCTGGGGAGATACGCAGTATTTT.

This clonotype has just a few counts. V gene TRBV6-5 combines with J gene TRBJ2-7; 8 bases map to TRBD2. Germline V lookup: CDR1 MNHEY, CDR2 SVGAGI. V trimming: 5 bases; J trimming: 5 bases; junction bases outside the gene matches: 14. The CDR3 loop spans 16 amino acids. CDR3 loop: CASSPHRTSWGDEQYF. The CDR3 bases are TGTGCCAGCAGTCCCCACCGGACTAGCTGGGGCGACGAGCAGTACTTC.

This clonotype has ten or more counts. The V and J genes are TRBV7-6 and TRBJ2-3; the D gene could be TRBD1 or TRBD2 (6 bases each). This CDR3 contains 15 residues. V was trimmed by 5 bases and J by 3 bases, leaving 15 bases between them. CDR1 SGHVS and CDR2 FNYEAQ come from the germline V gene. This CDR3 is CASSKLEGGTDTQYF. The CDR3 DNA sequence: TGTGCCAGCAGCAAACTAGAGGGGGGTACAGATACGCAGTATTTT.